A single sample gave rise to the 24 T cell receptor beta chains below, sequenced in a study of T cell responses to AZD1222 COVID-19 vaccine. Assay: immunoSEQ multiplex PCR; the TCRdb copy retains only in-frame clones and omits some. The data hold under 200,000 clones, with about 90% observed a single time. This specimen consisted of peripheral blood, obtained 28 days after the second AZD1222 dose. These receptor sequences come from an adult who received the AZD1222 COVID-19 vaccine.

The chain links TRBV7-3 to TRBJ2-2; the D is unclear. The V and J ends lost 5 bases and 1 base respectively, with 5 bases between them. The CDR3 length is 13 residues. Germline V lookup: CDR1 SGHTA, CDR2 FQGTGA. CDR3 coding DNA: TGTGCCAGCAGCCAGGAGAACACCGGGGAGCTGTTTTTT. It yields the protein CASSQENTGELFF.

The table lists this clone with a few counts. This chain joins TRBV5-6 and TRBJ1-1; 7 bases align to TRBD1. V lost 4 bases, J lost 7 bases, and 10 bases stayed unmatched. Germline CDR1 SGHDT, CDR2 YYEEEE. The CDR3 is made up of 14 amino acids. The CDR3 sequence is CASSHPDRRSEAFF. The CDR3 DNA sequence: TGTGCCAGCAGCCACCCGGACAGGCGAAGTGAAGCTTTCTTT.

CDR3 coding DNA: TGTGCCTGGAACGTGGGGCTTTGGGGTTCACCCCTCCACTTT. Its translation is CAWNVGLWGSPLHF. V gene TRBV30 combines with J gene TRBJ1-6, with D possibly being TRBD1 (5 bases). In germline, CDR1 is GTSNPN, CDR2 SVGIG (reference sequence). The ends were cut back, 4 bases at V and 9 bases at J, with 16 bases in the middle. The CDR3 spans 14 residues.

CDR3: CATSRDLSLPHTDTQYF. In nucleotides, the CDR3 is TGTGCCACCAGCAGAGATCTGAGCCTCCCTCACACAGATACGCAGTATTTT. The chain couples TRBV15 to TRBJ2-3; no reliable D call. This CDR3 has 17 amino acids. Germline V gives CDR1 LNHNV, CDR2 YYDKDF (reference sequence). V lost 0 bases to trimming and J lost 2 bases, with 15 bases between them.

This clone has only one observation. The gene calls are TRBV19 and TRBJ1-2; 7 bases line up with TRBD1. In germline, CDR1 is LNHDA, CDR2 SQIVND (reference sequence). J lost 2 bases, V lost 7 bases, and 4 bases had no gene match. The CDR3 consists of 13 residues. CDR3 sequence reads: CASTQGENYGYTF. Written as DNA, the CDR3 is TGTGCCAGTACCCAGGGGGAAAACTATGGCTACACCTTC.

The chain has TRBV30 and TRBJ2-1; no definite D call. Looked up from germline, CDR1 is GTSNPN and CDR2 is SVGIG (reference sequence). V was clipped by 0 bases and J by 6 bases, with 6 bases between them. The CDR3 is 12 residues long. As DNA, the CDR3 is TGTGCCTGGAGTGTTTCCCTCAATGAGCAGTTCTTC. Protein product: CAWSVSLNEQFF. Variable domain in full (rest from reference TRBV30 and TRBJ2-1): SQTIHQWPATLVQPVGSPLSLECTVEGTSNPNLYWYRQAAGRGLQLLFYSVGIGQISSEVPQNLSASRPQDRQFILSSKKLLLSDSGFYLCAWSVSLNEQFFGPGTRLTVL.

V gene TRBV6-2 or TRBV6-3 combines with J gene TRBJ2-1; 9 nucleotides agree with TRBD2. The CDR3 covers 17 residues. Germline V gene sequence: CDR1 MNHEY, CDR2 SVGEGT. V shed 5 bases and J 5 bases; nucleotides not matched to a gene: 13. CDR3 bases: TGTGCCAGCAGTCCATTCGTTAGCGGGAGAGGGCACAATGAGCAGTTCTTC. Encoded protein: CASSPFVSGRGHNEQFF.

The J gene is TRBJ2-2, the V gene TRBV4-2, with TRBD2 identical over 13 bases. CDR3 size: 18 residues. Trimming cost V 2 bases and J 5 bases; bases outside gene matches: 8. The germline V gene has CDR1 LGHNA and CDR2 YNFKEQ. The CDR3 sequence: CASSQPELAGGRTGELFF. The DNA of the CDR3 is TGTGCCAGCAGCCAACCGGAACTAGCGGGGGGGCGTACCGGGGAGCTGTTTTTT.

The chain recombines TRBV5-1 with TRBJ2-3; D is uncertain. Germline values: CDR1 SGHRS, CDR2 YFSETQ. The length of the CDR3 is 12 residues. The V end lost 1 base, the J end lost 5 bases, and 5 bases lay between the germline ends. In DNA, the CDR3 is TGCGCCAGCAGCTTGACGTTAGATACGCAGTATTTT. This gives the protein CASSLTLDTQYF. Full variable domain (outside the CDR3, taken from reference TRBV5-1 and TRBJ2-3): KAGVTQTPRYLIKTRGQQVTLSCSPISGHRSVSWYQQTPGQGLQFLFEYFSETQRNKGNFPGRFSGRQFSNSRSEMNVSTLELGDSALYLCASSLTLDTQYFGPGTRLTVL.

This rearrangement joins TRBV2 to TRBJ1-5; D is unclear. This CDR3 comprises 16 residues. The germline V gene has CDR1 SNHLY and CDR2 FYNNEI. Trimming pared 3 bases from V and 0 bases from J, leaving 12 bases between. CDR3 sequence: CASSDLLEYSNQPQHF. The CDR3 nucleotides are TGTGCCAGCAGTGATCTTTTAGAGTATAGCAATCAGCCCCAGCATTTT.

The DNA for the CDR3 is TGTGCCAGCAGTGAAGAGGCCACCGGGGATTCACCCCTCCACTTT. It encodes CASSEEATGDSPLHF. This chain links TRBV2 with TRBJ1-6; unclear D gene. CDR3 length equals 15 residues. Germline assignment: CDR1 SNHLY and CDR2 FYNNEI. Trimming removed 1 base at V and 8 bases at J, with 12 bases between.

This chain uses TRBV15 with TRBJ2-1, with a weak D call TRBD1 (5 bases). This CDR3 region has 16 residues. The V and J ends lost 2 bases and 3 bases respectively, with 14 bases between them. Germline V gene data show CDR1 as LNHNV and CDR2 as YYDKDF (reference sequence). The CDR3 nucleotides read TGTGCCACCAGCAGACAACGACAGAGCGTCTACAATGAGCAGTTCTTC. Translating gives CATSRQRQSVYNEQFF.

The rearrangement links TRBV2 to TRBJ2-3; D perhaps matches TRBD2 (6 bases). Per the germline V gene, CDR1 is SNHLY and CDR2 is FYNNEI. Trimming left V 1 base short and J 4 bases short, with 15 bases between. CDR3 length: 16 residues. CDR3 in amino acids: CASSEGAGAAADTQYF. Here the CDR3 DNA reads TGTGCCAGCAGTGAAGGAGCGGGTGCGGCCGCAGATACGCAGTATTTT. The full variable domain, in which reference TRBV2 and TRBJ2-3 provide the parts outside the CDR3, is EPEVTQTPSHQVTQMGQEVILRCVPISNHLYFYWYRQILGQKVEFLVSFYNNEISEKSEIFDDQFSVERPDGSNFTLKIRSTKLEDSAMYFCASSEGAGAAADTQYFGPGTRLTVL.

The chain has TRBV29-1 and TRBJ1-2; D not resolved. CDR1 SQVTM and CDR2 ANQGSEA come from the germline V gene. The CDR3 has 11 residues. CDR3 bases: TGCACCTCCGAGATAGACTATGGCTACACCTTC. It yields the protein CTSEIDYGYTF.

The chain uses TRBV27 and TRBJ2-1; the D is unclear. Trimming stripped 2 bases from V and 10 bases from J, with 12 bases between. CDR3 length: 13 amino acids. Germline assignment: CDR1 MNHEY and CDR2 SMNVEV (reference sequence). CDR3 protein: CASSLPVMGEQFF. DNA for the CDR3: TGTGCCAGCAGTTTACCCGTTATGGGGGAGCAGTTCTTC.

This chain uses TRBV4-1 with TRBJ1-2; the D gene is possibly TRBD1 (5 bases). Trimming removed 0 bases at V and 4 bases at J, with 12 bases between. CDR3 length equals 15 residues. Per the germline V gene, CDR1 is MGHRA and CDR2 is YSYEKL. CDR3 coding DNA: TGCGCCAGCAGCCAAGATGGTGGGGCCCGCTATGGCTACACCTTC. This translates into CASSQDGGARYGYTF.

The CDR3 coding sequence is TGTGCCACCGCCACCGGACTCATAGGGGAGACCCAGTACTTC. Translation: CATATGLIGETQYF. The gene calls are TRBV19 and TRBJ2-5, with D possibly being TRBD2 (5 bases). Germline loops: CDR1 LNHDA, CDR2 SQIVND (reference sequence). The length of the CDR3 is 14 residues. V lost 10 bases to trimming and J lost 5 bases, with 20 bases between them.

V and J are TRBV6-5 and TRBJ1-1; D remains ambiguous. The CDR3 has 13 residues. V lost 10 bases and J 0 bases, leaving 12 bases between the germline ends. Germline V gene sequence: CDR1 MNHEY, CDR2 SVGAGI. The CDR3 here is CATLGLMNTEAFF. For the CDR3, the DNA is TGTGCCACTCTGGGTCTCATGAACACTGAAGCTTTCTTT.

The chain is built from TRBV15 and TRBJ2-1; no reliable D call. From germline, CDR1 is LNHNV and CDR2 YYDKDF (reference sequence). Trimming took off 3 bases at V and 4 bases at J, with 7 bases between the two ends. The CDR3 spans 13 residues. The CDR3 nucleotides are TGTGCCACCAGCAGTTGGGGATACAATGAGCAGTTCTTC. This sequence encodes CATSSWGYNEQFF.

This clone showed up just once. This chain joins TRBV19 and TRBJ1-2; tentative D call: TRBD1 (5 bases). V was shortened by 6 bases and J by 3 bases, with 11 bases between the two germline ends. Germline V gene lookup returns CDR1 LNHDA and CDR2 SQIVND (reference sequence). This CDR3 has 13 residues. The CDR3 here is CASRVVGDYGYTF. The CDR3 region has the DNA TGTGCCAGTAGAGTGGTGGGGGACTATGGCTACACCTTC.

The genes are TRBV28 and TRBJ1-1; no clear D. Germline CDR1 is MDHEN and CDR2 is SYDVKM. The CDR3 extends over 13 amino acids. Trimming left V 5 bases short and J 3 bases short, with 10 bases between. The CDR3 DNA sequence: TGTGCCAGCAGTCCCCCCCCGCACACTGAAGCTTTCTTT. Protein product: CASSPPPHTEAFF.

The chain couples TRBV4-1 to TRBJ1-5; 7 positions match TRBD1. With V trimmed by 3 bases and J by 4 bases, 12 bases remained unmatched. Germline assignment: CDR1 MGHRA and CDR2 YSYEKL. This CDR3 is 17 amino acids long. For the CDR3, the DNA is TGCGCCAGCAGCCAGTATCCGGGACAGCCAAAGAATCAGCCCCAGCATTTT. Translating it yields CASSQYPGQPKNQPQHF.

CDR3 region: CSASRGVKGTEAFF. The CDR3, as DNA: TGCAGTGCTAGTAGAGGGGTGAAGGGCACTGAAGCTTTCTTT. The chain combines TRBV20-1 with TRBJ1-1, with D possibly being TRBD1 (5 bases). With 3 bases removed from V and 4 bases from J, the gap between germline ends came to 15 bases. The CDR3 has 14 amino acids. Germline V gene sequence: CDR1 DFQATT, CDR2 SNEGSKA (reference sequence).

This clone has a single count. The V gene is TRBV3-1 (or the pseudogene TRBV3-2), the J gene TRBJ1-5, with 11 bases lining up with TRBD1. The CDR3 loop spans 19 amino acids. Germline values: CDR1 LGHDT, CDR2 YNNKEL (reference sequence). The V gene end was trimmed by 4 bases and the J gene end by 1 base; junction bases not matched to a gene: 12. CDR3 residues: CASSPGQGAGFGSNQPQHF. DNA for the CDR3: TGTGCCAGCAGCCCCGGACAGGGGGCGGGATTCGGCAGCAATCAGCCCCAGCATTTT.